This T cell receptor (beta chain) is drawn from a study of molecular identifiers for immune sequencing clone quantification. TCRdb re-derived calls from the PCR reads in MiXCR, one entry per CDR3 protein. The repertoire holds roughly 300,000 distinct CDR3 sequences, 24% seen once, with roughly 0.7% in the top ten. The CDR3 loop spans 14 amino acids. The V and J ends lost 5 bases and 4 bases, in that order; junction bases with no gene match: 11. CDR1 and CDR2 from the germline V gene are DFQATT and SNEGSKA (reference sequence). The source is a human donor in good health. Some libraries in this study had Jurkat cell RNA spiked in. The specimen sequenced was naive CD8+ T cells from blood, with Jurkat cell RNA spiked in. Subset defined: FACS-sorted CD8+CD4-CCR7+CD45RA+ naive T cells. This rearrangement joins TRBV20-1 to TRBJ2-7; 7 positions match TRBD2. CDR3 amino acids: CSAGPRDYRYEQYF. CDR3 bases: TGCAGTGCTGGGCCCCGGGACTATCGTTACGAGCAGTACTTC.